What follows are 28 T cell receptor beta chains derived from one specimen sequenced in a study of CD8 T cells in ankylosing spondylitis. MiXCR, run by TCRdb on the 5' RACE reads, gives a single entry per CDR3 protein. The sample consists of 230,000 or so distinct CDR3 sequences, roughly a quarter of them appearing once. The sequenced material came from blood, either unsorted or a sorted T cell fraction (not recorded which). These TCRs come from a male donor with ankylosing spondylitis or in good health (not recorded which).

The chain uses TRBV12-3 or TRBV12-4 and TRBJ2-2, with a possible D match to TRBD2 (7 bases). Trimming cost V 3 bases and J 4 bases, with 12 bases left between them. The CDR3 totals 15 residues. CDR3 sequence reads: CASSFRGAFTGELFF. The CDR3 nucleotides read TGTGCCAGCAGTTTTCGGGGGGCTTTCACCGGGGAGCTGTTTTTT.

The chain joins TRBV14 to TRBJ2-3; D remains unclear. CDR1 and CDR2 from the germline V gene are SGHDN and FVKESK. The CDR3 sequence is 14 residues long. The germline V and J ends were trimmed by 4 bases and 5 bases, with 13 bases remaining between them. The CDR3 region is CASSPPAAGDTQYF. For the CDR3, the DNA is TGTGCCAGCAGCCCCCCCGCTGCTGGAGATACGCAGTATTTT.

The J gene is TRBJ2-2, the V gene TRBV10-3; a weak D match, TRBD1 (5 bases). CDR3 length equals 13 residues. V lost 6 bases, J lost 5 bases, and 10 bases lay in between. Germline CDR1 and CDR2: ENHRY and SYGVKD. The DNA for the CDR3 is TGTGCCATCAGCCAACAGGAGACCGGGGAGCTGTTTTTT. This gives the protein CAISQQETGELFF.

This clonotype has ten or more counts. The chain employs TRBV29-1 and TRBJ2-1; TRBD2 matches at 11 bases. V was pared by 6 bases and J by 0 bases, with 10 bases of the junction left unmatched. The CDR3 runs to 17 residues. From germline, CDR1 is SQVTM and CDR2 ANQGSEA. The DNA for the CDR3 is TGCAGCGTGACCCTAGCGGGGGGCTCCTACTCCTACAATGAGCAGTTCTTC. Translation: CSVTLAGGSYSYNEQFF.

This clonotype showed up just a few times. This chain uses TRBV12-3 or TRBV12-4 with TRBJ1-1; TRBD1 matches 9 bases. Trimming at V came to 6 bases and at J to 1 base, leaving 3 bases not matched to a gene. This CDR3 spans 14 amino acids. CDR3: CASSPDRGNTEAFF. In DNA form, the CDR3 reads TGTGCCAGCAGCCCGGACAGGGGGAACACTGAAGCTTTCTTT.

This clonotype was picked up many times. V usage is TRBV20-1 and J usage is TRBJ2-7; possibly TRBD1 for D (6 bases). Trimming stripped 5 bases from V and 2 bases from J, with 13 bases between. The germline gives CDR1 DFQATT, CDR2 SNEGSKA (reference sequence). The CDR3 runs 13 residues. CDR3 DNA sequence: TGCAGTGCTCCCGCCCAGGGGACCTACGAGCAGTACTTC. This translates into CSAPAQGTYEQYF.

There are a few counts of this clonotype. The chain combines TRBV20-1 with TRBJ2-1; 14 bases map to TRBD2. This CDR3 comprises 15 residues. Germline V gene lookup returns CDR1 DFQATT and CDR2 SNEGSKA (reference sequence). J lost 7 bases, V lost 5 bases, and 7 bases had no gene match. CDR3: CSAVPGTSGGNEQFF. In DNA, the CDR3 is TGCAGTGCTGTCCCCGGGACTAGCGGGGGAAATGAGCAGTTCTTC.

This clonotype was seen at least ten times. This chain connects TRBV10-1 to TRBJ2-7; D is uncertain. The CDR3 totals 13 residues. The V end lost 0 bases, the J end lost 6 bases, and 9 bases lay between the germline ends. Germline V CDR1 and CDR2: WNHNN, SYGVQD (reference sequence). The CDR3 DNA reads as TGCGCCAGCAGTGAGTCATCGCGTGGCGAGCAGTACTTC. It is translated as CASSESSRGEQYF.

Ten or more counts support this clonotype. This chain joins TRBV7-8 and TRBJ1-6; tentative D call: TRBD1 (5 bases). The V end was cut by 7 bases, the J end by 10 bases, with 20 bases between. Germline V gene lookup returns CDR1 SGHVS and CDR2 FQNEAQ. There are 15 residues in the CDR3. The CDR3 loop is CASTLTVGRGSPLHF. In DNA, the CDR3 is TGTGCCAGCACCCTCACCGTAGGGCGGGGCTCACCCCTCCACTTT.

This clonotype turned up a few times. The V gene is TRBV6-5, the J gene TRBJ2-7, with 14 bases fitting TRBD2. Trimming cost V 2 bases and J 7 bases; bases outside gene matches: 10. CDR1 and CDR2 from the germline V gene are MNHEY and SVGAGI. The CDR3 is made up of 17 amino acids. Written as DNA, the CDR3 is TGTGCCAGCAGTTACGCGGGACTAGCGGGGGTAGTGGGGGAGCAGTACTTC. It translates to CASSYAGLAGVVGEQYF.

This chain joins TRBV20-1 and TRBJ2-3; D tentatively reads TRBD1 or TRBD2 (6 bases each). V lost 3 bases to trimming and J lost 2 bases, with 12 bases between them. The CDR3 loop spans 14 amino acids. Germline CDR1 DFQATT, CDR2 SNEGSKA (reference sequence). Written as DNA, the CDR3 is TGCAGTGCTAGCTTAGGGGGGCCCACAGATACGCAGTATTTT. Its protein product is CSASLGGPTDTQYF.

This clonotype was recorded at least ten times. CDR3 nucleotides: TGTGCCAGCAGCCAGGACAGTAGCACAGATACGCAGTATTTT. Translated, it gives CASSQDSSTDTQYF. The chain couples TRBV4-2 to TRBJ2-3, with a tentative D call TRBD1 (6 bases). The CDR3 consists of 14 residues. V lost 3 bases to trimming and J lost 0 bases, with 7 bases between them. Per germline, CDR1 LGHNA and CDR2 YNFKEQ.

This clonotype has a count of ten or more. The chain joins TRBV12-3 or TRBV12-4 to TRBJ2-1; 10 bases line up with TRBD2. V shed 5 bases, J shed 7 bases, and the junction held 8 bases outside the gene matches. The CDR3 extends over 15 amino acids. The CDR3 sequence is CASSPQRGGMNEQFF. CDR3 coding DNA: TGTGCCAGCAGTCCCCAGCGGGGGGGCATGAATGAGCAGTTCTTC.

In its sample, this clonotype was seen many times. V and J are TRBV20-1 and TRBJ2-5; the match to TRBD2 covers 13 bases. Germline trimming cut 3 bases from V and 9 bases from J; bases unmatched to any gene: 4. In germline, CDR1 is DFQATT, CDR2 SNEGSKA (reference sequence). This CDR3 contains 13 residues. DNA for the CDR3: TGCAGTGCTAGTGGAACTAGCGGGGGGGCCCAGTACTTC. Its translation is CSASGTSGGAQYF.

The CDR3, as DNA: TGTGCCAGCAGCCCAAGGACAGGTGGGACCCAGTACTTC. It encodes CASSPRTGGTQYF. The chain has TRBV7-2 and TRBJ2-5; TRBD1 aligns across 7 bases. From germline, CDR1 is SGHTA and CDR2 FQGNSA. CDR3 size: 13 residues. V lost 5 bases, J lost 7 bases, and 7 bases stayed unmatched.

This clonotype was observed at least ten times. An end of the junction does not agree with germline; a read error may underlie this. V gene TRBV20-1 combines with J gene TRBJ1-2; D not resolved. From germline, CDR1 is DFQATT and CDR2 SNEGSKA (reference sequence). There are 9 residues in the CDR3. The CDR3 coding sequence is TGCAGCCCCGGGCCACCGAGTCCCTTC. Protein product: CSPGPPSPF.

The chain combines TRBV4-1 with TRBJ1-2; no definite D call. The CDR3 loop spans 15 amino acids. Germline V CDR1 and CDR2: MGHRA, YSYEKL. Trimming shortened V by 0 bases and J by 0 bases, and 8 bases separated the two germline ends. CDR3 protein: CASSQDVAANYGYTF. The CDR3 DNA follows: TGCGCCAGCAGCCAAGATGTGGCTGCTAACTATGGCTACACCTTC.

The chain has TRBV28 and TRBJ1-1; D is possibly TRBD1 (6 bases). CDR1 and CDR2 (germline): MDHEN, SYDVKM. This CDR3 is 15 amino acids long. Deletions cut 5 bases from V and 1 base from J, with 14 bases between. The CDR3 region is CASSGWTDQNTEAFF. CDR3 nucleotides: TGTGCCAGCAGTGGTTGGACAGACCAGAACACTGAAGCTTTCTTT.

Ten or more counts support this clonotype. The chain combines TRBV20-1 with TRBJ2-5; D assignment may be TRBD1 or TRBD2 (5 bases each). Trimming pared 3 bases from V and 1 base from J, leaving 9 bases between. CDR3 length: 13 amino acids. The germline V gene has CDR1 DFQATT and CDR2 SNEGSKA (reference sequence). CDR3 amino acids: CSASRDVQETQYF. CDR3 sequence (DNA): TGCAGTGCTAGCCGGGACGTCCAAGAGACCCAGTACTTC.

The chain couples TRBV7-9 to TRBJ2-3; D unresolved. V was clipped by 2 bases and J by 2 bases, with 5 bases between them. The CDR3 has 13 amino acids. Germline V lookup: CDR1 SEHNR, CDR2 FQNEAQ (reference sequence). Here the CDR3 DNA reads TGTGCCAGCAGCTTAATGAACACAGATACGCAGTATTTT. This sequence encodes CASSLMNTDTQYF.

This clonotype was counted at least ten times. V and J are TRBV10-2 and TRBJ2-5, with D tentatively TRBD1 or TRBD2 (6 bases each). Trimming shortened V by 7 bases and J by 2 bases, and 17 bases separated the two germline ends. This CDR3 region has 15 residues. The germline CDR1 and CDR2 sequences are WSHSY and SAAADI. CDR3 residues: CASTPGGGTQETQYF. The CDR3 coding sequence is TGCGCCAGCACCCCAGGAGGAGGGACACAAGAGACCCAGTACTTC.

The chain recombines TRBV29-1 with TRBJ2-1; D is ambiguous. Trimming cost V 6 bases and J 0 bases, with 27 bases left between them. This CDR3 is built from 19 residues. Germline loops: CDR1 SQVTM, CDR2 ANQGSEA. CDR3 bases: TGCAGCGTCCACGACATCATATCCGGGCCCATAAGCTCCTACAATGAGCAGTTCTTC. Residues: CSVHDIISGPISSYNEQFF.

This clonotype was observed a handful of times. The V call is TRBV29-1, the J call TRBJ1-1; a possible D gene is TRBD1 (6 bases). Germline CDR1 SQVTM, CDR2 ANQGSEA. The length of the CDR3 is 14 residues. Deletions cut 0 bases from V and 4 bases from J, with 12 bases between. CDR3 region: CSVEEWGGGTEAFF. CDR3 bases: TGCAGCGTTGAAGAGTGGGGAGGGGGCACTGAAGCTTTCTTT.

The chain carries TRBV3-1 and TRBJ2-2; tentative D call: TRBD1 (6 bases). This CDR3 region has 14 residues. Deletions cut 2 bases from V and 3 bases from J, with 7 bases between. Germline V gene sequence: CDR1 LGHDT, CDR2 YNNKEL (reference sequence). The CDR3 DNA reads as TGTGCCAGCAGCCAAAGGACAGACACCGGGGAGCTGTTTTTT. As protein: CASSQRTDTGELFF.

CDR3 DNA: TGTGCCAGCTCACCCGGGGTTGGCGATCAGCCCCAGCATTTT. This encodes CASSPGVGDQPQHF. V and J are TRBV18 and TRBJ1-5; D not certain. The germline V gene encodes CDR1 KGHSH and CDR2 LQKENI. The CDR3 contains 14 residues. V was trimmed by 3 bases and J by 5 bases, leaving 11 bases between them.

The chain carries TRBV27 and TRBJ2-7, with TRBD1 as a possible D gene (6 bases). Looked up from germline, CDR1 is MNHEY and CDR2 is SMNVEV (reference sequence). The CDR3 consists of 15 residues. The V end lost 3 bases, the J end lost 5 bases, and 17 bases lay between the germline ends. CDR3 amino acids: CASSFWGRGPHEQYF. The CDR3 DNA reads TGTGCCAGCAGTTTCTGGGGCAGGGGTCCCCACGAGCAGTACTTC.

This clonotype has just a few counts. The V gene is TRBV12-3 or TRBV12-4, the J gene TRBJ2-1; 8 positions match TRBD2. Unmatched junction bases numbered 10, after V lost 6 bases and J lost 6 bases. This CDR3 is 15 amino acids long. The CDR3 here is CASSRSGTYSNEQFF. The CDR3, as DNA: TGTGCCAGCAGCCGTAGCGGGACCTACTCCAATGAGCAGTTCTTC.

The chain combines TRBV10-3 with TRBJ2-7; D remains unclear. Between the trimmed V and J ends, which lost 6 bases and 5 bases, there was a span of 8 bases. Germline CDR1 and CDR2: ENHRY and SYGVKD. The CDR3 loop spans 11 amino acids. CDR3 sequence (DNA): TGTGCCATCAGCCTGTCCGACGAGCAGTACTTC. It codes for CAISLSDEQYF.